This TCR beta chain comes out of a study of blood T cell repertoires in COVID-19. Study-wide background: COVID-19 samples, acute and convalescent, were from the United States, Italy and Spain. The cDNA or gDNA used as material had been derived from T cells, B-cell-depleted T cells, or PBMCs.

Germline lookup yields CDR1 SGHDN and CDR2 FVKESK. This CDR3 is 15 amino acids long. V lost 1 base, J lost 3 bases, and 13 bases lay in between. The authors' processing: Reference gene primers were amplified, and this amplification served to estimate nucleated cell counts. The protocol was immunoSEQ multiplex PCR, while the TCRdb copy is restricted to in-frame clones and leaves out a portion. That table gives V, J and clone size, and the DNA gave D and trimming. The sample contains 40,000 to 60,000 clones, roughly 84% of which appear only once. The receptor's source is a man over 45 with acute or convalescent COVID-19. The chain couples TRBV14 to TRBJ2-7; D might be TRBD1 (5 bases). The sequencing sample was made of peripheral blood. Here the CDR3 reads CASSQGGGRSYEQYF. DNA of the CDR3: TGTGCCAGCAGCCAAGGGGGCGGCAGAAGCTACGAGCAGTACTTC.